These 8 T cell receptor beta chains were sequenced from one sample in a study of blood T cell repertoires in COVID-19. Produced via immunoSEQ multiplex PCR; TCRdb's table is partial and in-frame only. The repertoire consists of a few hundred thousand clones, with approximately 87% occurring once and the leading ten covering about 2.1%. Material: PBMCs or T cells enriched from blood (not recorded which). The receptors were sampled from a man aged 35 to 55 in a cohort exposed to, infected with or recovered from COVID-19 (not recorded which).

The V call is TRBV5-1, the J call TRBJ2-1; unclear D gene. V lost 2 bases to trimming and J lost 5 bases, with 23 bases between them. Germline loops: CDR1 SGHRS, CDR2 YFSETQ. There are 18 residues in the CDR3. The CDR3 here is CASSFGTTPRSGNNEQFF. The CDR3 nucleotides read TGCGCCAGCAGCTTTGGAACTACTCCTCGAAGTGGAAACAATGAGCAGTTCTTC.

This sequence joins TRBV9 and TRBJ2-7; 7 bases align to TRBD2. There are 13 residues in the CDR3. V was clipped by 4 bases and J by 3 bases; unmatched bases: 4. The germline V gene encodes CDR1 SGDLS and CDR2 YYNGEE. This chain's CDR3 is CASSPGLDYEQYF. CDR3 DNA sequence: TGTGCCAGCAGCCCCGGACTAGACTACGAGCAGTACTTC.

The chain uses TRBV19 and TRBJ1-5, with D possibly matching TRBD1 (5 bases). Germline CDR1 and CDR2: LNHDA and SQIVND (reference sequence). V was clipped by 6 bases and J by 6 bases, with 15 bases between them. CDR3 size: 14 residues. As DNA, the CDR3 is TGTGCCAGTAGGGGGAGGGGAACGGGTCAGCCCCAGCATTTT. It is translated as CASRGRGTGQPQHF.

This clone came up once. The gene calls are TRBV18 and TRBJ2-3, with 8 bases that match TRBD2. Germline trimming cut 1 base from V and 1 base from J; bases unmatched to any gene: 4. Germline CDR1 and CDR2: KGHSH and LQKENI. The CDR3 contains 16 residues. CDR3 sequence (DNA): TGTGCCAGCTCACCACAGGGTAGCGGGGGCACAGATACGCAGTATTTT. This sequence encodes CASSPQGSGGTDTQYF.

The sample holds one count of this clone. The V call is TRBV5-1, the J call TRBJ1-6; tentative D call: TRBD1 (6 bases). V gave up 2 bases and J gave up 5 bases, with 11 bases separating them. CDR3 length: 15 residues. Germline assignment: CDR1 SGHRS and CDR2 YFSETQ. The CDR3 DNA is TGCGCCAGCAGCTTAGGGACAACCCATAATTCACCCCTCCACTTT. This gives the protein CASSLGTTHNSPLHF.

The J gene is TRBJ2-5, the V gene TRBV6-6; 13 nucleotides line up with TRBD2. The J segment lost 8 bases and the V segment lost 6 bases, leaving 9 bases of the junction unmatched. There are 15 residues in the CDR3. Germline values: CDR1 MNHNY, CDR2 SVGAGI (reference sequence). CDR3 DNA: TGTGCCAGCAGCCCCGGGACTAGCGGGGTCTTAACCCAGTACTTC. This translates into CASSPGTSGVLTQYF.

V is TRBV3-1 (or the pseudogene TRBV3-2) and J is TRBJ2-1; 8 bases line up with TRBD2. The CDR3 has 16 amino acids. V was pared by 8 bases and J by 3 bases, with 12 bases of the junction left unmatched. Per germline, CDR1 LGHDT and CDR2 YNNKEL (reference sequence). As DNA, the CDR3 is TGTGCCAGCGCCCGAACAACTAGCGGAATCTACAATGAGCAGTTCTTC. Translation gives CASARTTSGIYNEQFF.

This chain links TRBV5-1 with TRBJ2-7, with TRBD1 matching 9 bases. The CDR3 length is 14 residues. Trimming took 4 bases from V and 3 from J; bases not matched to a gene: 5. The germline V gene encodes CDR1 SGHRS and CDR2 YFSETQ. In DNA form, the CDR3 reads TGCGCCAGCAGCCTCCGGGACAGGGACTACGAGCAGTACTTC. This gives the protein CASSLRDRDYEQYF. Looking up the rest from reference TRBV5-1 and TRBJ2-7 gives the full variable domain: KAGVTQTPRYLIKTRGQQVTLSCSPISGHRSVSWYQQTPGQGLQFLFEYFSETQRNKGNFPGRFSGRQFSNSRSEMNVSTLELGDSALYLCASSLRDRDYEQYFGPGTRLTVT.